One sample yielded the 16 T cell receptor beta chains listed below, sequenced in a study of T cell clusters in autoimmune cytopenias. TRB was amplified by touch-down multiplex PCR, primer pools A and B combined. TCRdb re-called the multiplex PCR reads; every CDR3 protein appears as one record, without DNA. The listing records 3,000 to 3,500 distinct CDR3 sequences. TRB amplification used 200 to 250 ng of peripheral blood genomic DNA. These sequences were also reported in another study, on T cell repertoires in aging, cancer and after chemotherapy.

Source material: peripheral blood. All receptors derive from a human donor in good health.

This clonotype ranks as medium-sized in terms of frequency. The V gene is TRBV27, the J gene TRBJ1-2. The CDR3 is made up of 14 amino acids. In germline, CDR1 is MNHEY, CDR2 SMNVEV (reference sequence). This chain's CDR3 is CASSFVLGAGGYTF.

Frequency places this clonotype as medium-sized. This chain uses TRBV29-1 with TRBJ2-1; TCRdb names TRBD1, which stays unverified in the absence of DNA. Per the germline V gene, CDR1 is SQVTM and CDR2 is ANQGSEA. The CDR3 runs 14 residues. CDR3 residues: CSYDRENLYNEQFF.

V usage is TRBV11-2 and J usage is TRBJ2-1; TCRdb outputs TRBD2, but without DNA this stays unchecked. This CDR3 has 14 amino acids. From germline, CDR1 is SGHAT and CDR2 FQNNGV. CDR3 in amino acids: CASSLSGGPNEQFF.

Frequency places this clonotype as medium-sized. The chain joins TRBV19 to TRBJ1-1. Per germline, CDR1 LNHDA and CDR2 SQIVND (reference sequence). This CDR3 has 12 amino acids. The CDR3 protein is CASSPGGAEAFF.

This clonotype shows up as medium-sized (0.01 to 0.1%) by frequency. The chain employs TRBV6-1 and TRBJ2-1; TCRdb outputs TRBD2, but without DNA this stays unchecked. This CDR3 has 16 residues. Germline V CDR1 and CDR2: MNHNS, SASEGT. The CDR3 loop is CASRETGLAGVGEQFF.

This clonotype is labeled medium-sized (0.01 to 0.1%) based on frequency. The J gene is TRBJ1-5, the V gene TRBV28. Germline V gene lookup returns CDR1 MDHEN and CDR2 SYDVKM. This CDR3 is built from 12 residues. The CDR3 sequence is CASSFIGQPQHF.

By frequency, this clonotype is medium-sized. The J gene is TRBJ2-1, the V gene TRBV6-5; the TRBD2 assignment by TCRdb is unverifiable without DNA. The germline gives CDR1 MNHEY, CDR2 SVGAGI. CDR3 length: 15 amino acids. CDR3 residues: CASSVAGGPGGEQFF.

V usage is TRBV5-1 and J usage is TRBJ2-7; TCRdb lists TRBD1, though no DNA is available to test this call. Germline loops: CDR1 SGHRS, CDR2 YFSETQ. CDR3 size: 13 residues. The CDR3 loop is CASSPDRAYEQYF.

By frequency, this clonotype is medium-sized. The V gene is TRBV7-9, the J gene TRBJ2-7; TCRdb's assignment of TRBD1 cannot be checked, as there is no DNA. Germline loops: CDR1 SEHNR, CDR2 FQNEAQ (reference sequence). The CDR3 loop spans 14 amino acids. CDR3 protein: CASSSGTGSYEQYF.

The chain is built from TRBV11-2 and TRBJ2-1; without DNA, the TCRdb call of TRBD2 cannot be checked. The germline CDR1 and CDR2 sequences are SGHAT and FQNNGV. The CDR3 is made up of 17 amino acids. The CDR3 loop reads CASSLGGSAGGLNEQFF.

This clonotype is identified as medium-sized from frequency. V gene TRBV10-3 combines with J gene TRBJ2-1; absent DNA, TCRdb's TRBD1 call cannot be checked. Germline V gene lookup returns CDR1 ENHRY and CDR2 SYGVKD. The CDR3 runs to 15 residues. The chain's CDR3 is CAISRTGGDYNEQFF.

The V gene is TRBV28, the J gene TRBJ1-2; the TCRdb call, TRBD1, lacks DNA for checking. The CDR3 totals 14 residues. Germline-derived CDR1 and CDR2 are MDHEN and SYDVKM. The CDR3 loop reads CASSFRGADHGYTF.

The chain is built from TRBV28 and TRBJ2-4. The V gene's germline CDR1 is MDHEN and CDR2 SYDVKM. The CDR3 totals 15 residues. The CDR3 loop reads CASSSRLLAKNIQYF.

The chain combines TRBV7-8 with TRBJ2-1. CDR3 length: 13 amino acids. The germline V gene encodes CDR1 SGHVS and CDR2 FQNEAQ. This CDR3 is CASSLGSNNEQFF.

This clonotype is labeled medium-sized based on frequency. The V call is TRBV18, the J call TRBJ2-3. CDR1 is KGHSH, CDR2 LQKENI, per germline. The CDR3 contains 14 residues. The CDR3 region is CASSPIRSTDTQYF. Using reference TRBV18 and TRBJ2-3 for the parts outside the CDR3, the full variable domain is NAGVMQNPRHLVRRRGQEARLRCSPMKGHSHVYWYRQLPEEGLKFMVYLQKENIIDESGMPKERFSAEFPKEGPSILRIQQVVRGDSAAYFCASSPIRSTDTQYFGPGTRLTVL.

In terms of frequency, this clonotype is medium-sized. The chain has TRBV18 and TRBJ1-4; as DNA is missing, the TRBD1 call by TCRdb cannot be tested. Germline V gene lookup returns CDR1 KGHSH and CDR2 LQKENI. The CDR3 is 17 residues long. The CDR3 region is CASSPTRQGQTNEKLFF.